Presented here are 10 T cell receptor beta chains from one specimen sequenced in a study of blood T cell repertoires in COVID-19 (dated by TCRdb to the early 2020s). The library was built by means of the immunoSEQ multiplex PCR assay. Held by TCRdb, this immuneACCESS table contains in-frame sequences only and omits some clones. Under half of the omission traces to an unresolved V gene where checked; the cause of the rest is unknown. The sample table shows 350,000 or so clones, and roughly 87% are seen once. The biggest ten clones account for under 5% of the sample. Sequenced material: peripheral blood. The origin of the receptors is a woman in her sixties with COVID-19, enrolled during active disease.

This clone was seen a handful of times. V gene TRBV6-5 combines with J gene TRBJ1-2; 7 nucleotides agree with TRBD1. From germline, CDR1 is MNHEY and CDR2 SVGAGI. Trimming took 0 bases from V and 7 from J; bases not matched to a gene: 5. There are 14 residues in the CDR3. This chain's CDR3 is CASSYSRDSGGYTF. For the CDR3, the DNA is TGTGCCAGCAGTTACTCCAGGGACAGCGGTGGCTACACCTTC.

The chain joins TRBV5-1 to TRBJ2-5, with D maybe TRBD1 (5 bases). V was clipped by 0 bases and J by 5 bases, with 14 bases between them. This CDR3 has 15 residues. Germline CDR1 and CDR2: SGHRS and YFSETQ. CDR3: CASSLGLGLRETQYF. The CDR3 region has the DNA TGCGCCAGCAGCTTGGGTCTGGGGCTTAGGGAGACCCAGTACTTC.

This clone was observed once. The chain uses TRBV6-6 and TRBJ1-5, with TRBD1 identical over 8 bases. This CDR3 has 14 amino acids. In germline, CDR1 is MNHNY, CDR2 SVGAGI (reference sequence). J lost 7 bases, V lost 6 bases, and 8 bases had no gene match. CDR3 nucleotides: TGTGCCAGCAGCTATGGACAGGGAAGGCAGCCCCAGCATTTT. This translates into CASSYGQGRQPQHF.

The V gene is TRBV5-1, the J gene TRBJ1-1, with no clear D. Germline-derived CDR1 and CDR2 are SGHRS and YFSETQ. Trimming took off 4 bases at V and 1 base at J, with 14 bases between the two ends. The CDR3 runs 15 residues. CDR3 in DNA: TGCGCCAGCAGCCGCTCGCGACGGGAGAACACTGAAGCTTTCTTT. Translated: CASSRSRRENTEAFF. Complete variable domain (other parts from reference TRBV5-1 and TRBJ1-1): KAGVTQTPRYLIKTRGQQVTLSCSPISGHRSVSWYQQTPGQGLQFLFEYFSETQRNKGNFPGRFSGRQFSNSRSEMNVSTLELGDSALYLCASSRSRRENTEAFFGQGTRLTVV.

CDR3 sequence: CASSPRRGNTEAFF. The CDR3 DNA follows: TGTGCCAGCTCACCACGTCGCGGGAACACTGAAGCTTTCTTT. The rearrangement uses TRBV18 and TRBJ1-1; no firm D call. The V and J ends lost 1 base and 1 base respectively, with 7 bases between them. Germline CDR1 and CDR2: KGHSH and LQKENI. The CDR3 totals 14 residues. The full variable domain, completed using reference TRBV18 and TRBJ1-1, is NAGVMQNPRHLVRRRGQEARLRCSPMKGHSHVYWYRQLPEEGLKFMVYLQKENIIDESGMPKERFSAEFPKEGPSILRIQQVVRGDSAAYFCASSPRRGNTEAFFGQGTRLTVV.

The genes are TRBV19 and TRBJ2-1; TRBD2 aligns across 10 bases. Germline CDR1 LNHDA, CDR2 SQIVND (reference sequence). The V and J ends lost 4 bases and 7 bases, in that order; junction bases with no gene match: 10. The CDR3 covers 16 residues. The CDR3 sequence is CASSKLAGGPLNEQFF. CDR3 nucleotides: TGTGCCAGTAGTAAATTAGCGGGGGGACCCTTGAATGAGCAGTTCTTC.

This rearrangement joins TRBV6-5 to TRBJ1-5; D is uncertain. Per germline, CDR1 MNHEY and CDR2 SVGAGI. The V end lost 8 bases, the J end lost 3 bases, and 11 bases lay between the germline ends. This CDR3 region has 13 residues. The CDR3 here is CASDINSNQPQHF. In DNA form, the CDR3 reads TGTGCCAGCGATATTAACTCCAATCAGCCCCAGCATTTT.

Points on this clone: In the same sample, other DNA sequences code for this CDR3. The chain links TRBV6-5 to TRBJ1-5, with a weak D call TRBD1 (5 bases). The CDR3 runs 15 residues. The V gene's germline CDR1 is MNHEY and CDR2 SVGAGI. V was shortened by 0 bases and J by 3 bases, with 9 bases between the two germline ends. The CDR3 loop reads CASSYSRGDNQPQHF. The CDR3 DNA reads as TGTGCCAGCAGTTACTCCCGGGGGGACAATCAGCCCCAGCATTTT.

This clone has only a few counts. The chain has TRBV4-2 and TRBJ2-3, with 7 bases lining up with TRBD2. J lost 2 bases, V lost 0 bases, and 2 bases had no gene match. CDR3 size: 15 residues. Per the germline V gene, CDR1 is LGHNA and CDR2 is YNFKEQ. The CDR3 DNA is TGTGCCAGCAGCCAAGAGGGGGACTACACAGATACGCAGTATTTT. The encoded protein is CASSQEGDYTDTQYF.

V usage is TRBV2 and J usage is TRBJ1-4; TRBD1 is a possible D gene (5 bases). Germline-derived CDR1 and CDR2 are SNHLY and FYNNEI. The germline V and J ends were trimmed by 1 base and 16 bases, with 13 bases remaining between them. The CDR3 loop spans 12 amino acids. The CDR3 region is CASSEGTREWFF. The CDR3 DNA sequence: TGTGCCAGCAGTGAAGGGACAAGGGAATGGTTTTTT.